This TCR beta chain was found in a study of blood T cell repertoires in COVID-19. This CDR3 has 15 amino acids. CDR1 and CDR2 (germline): MDHEN, SYDVKM. Deletions cut 6 bases from V and 4 bases from J, with 19 bases between. Authors' processing steps: Amplifying reference gene primers gave estimates of nucleated cell counts. Sequencing used immunoSEQ multiplex PCR; TCRdb keeps in-frame clones, though not all of them. D and trimming come from the DNA, and the V and J calls and clone size come from that table. The sample lists under 300,000 clones; about 88% were seen once. This TCR was sampled from a human donor with COVID-19, enrolled during active disease. The donor label of this sample is uncertain. Sequenced: peripheral blood. V and J are TRBV28 and TRBJ2-7; D gene uncertain. Written as DNA, the CDR3 is TGTGCCAGCAGCTCCGTTGAGACTCAAAGGTACGAGCAGTACTTC. Its translation: CASSSVETQRYEQYF.